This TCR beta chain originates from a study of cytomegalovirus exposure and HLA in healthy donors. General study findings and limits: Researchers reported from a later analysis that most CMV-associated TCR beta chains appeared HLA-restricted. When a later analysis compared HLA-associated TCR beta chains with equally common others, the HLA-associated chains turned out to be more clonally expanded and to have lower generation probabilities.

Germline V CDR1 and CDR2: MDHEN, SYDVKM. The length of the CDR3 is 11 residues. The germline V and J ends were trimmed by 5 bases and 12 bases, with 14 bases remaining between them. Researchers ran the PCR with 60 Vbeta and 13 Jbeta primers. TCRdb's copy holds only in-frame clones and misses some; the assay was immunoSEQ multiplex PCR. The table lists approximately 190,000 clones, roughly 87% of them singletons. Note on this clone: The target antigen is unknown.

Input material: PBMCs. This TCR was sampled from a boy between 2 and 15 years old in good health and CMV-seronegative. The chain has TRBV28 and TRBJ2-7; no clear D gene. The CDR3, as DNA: TGTGCCAGCAGTGTTTCAGGTTTTGGGTACTTC. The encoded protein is CASSVSGFGYF.